The T cell receptor beta chain described here comes from a study of shared clonotypes between healthy human individuals. This clone was recorded a few times. TCRdb's copy holds only in-frame clones and misses some; the assay was immunoSEQ multiplex PCR. The table includes about 1.1 million clones, around 78% detected once. CDR3 length: 14 amino acids. V was pared by 6 bases and J by 0 bases, with 9 bases between. Per the germline V gene, CDR1 is SGHAT and CDR2 is FQNNGV. The sequencing sample was made of memory CD4+ T cells from PBMCs. Subset defined: CD45RA-negative fraction. The chain uses TRBV11-2 and TRBJ1-3, with D uncertain. The receptor's source is a man younger than 30 in good health. Some clones in this sample may be carry-over from other donors' samples. The CDR3 nucleotides read TGTGCCAGCAGGGGCCTCAACTCTGGAAACACCATATATTTT. Translating it yields CASRGLNSGNTIYF.